This T cell receptor beta chain was captured by sequencing in a study of cytomegalovirus exposure and HLA in healthy donors. General study results and limits: Cytomegalovirus-associated status was assigned to 150 or so TCR beta chains. According to a subsequent analysis, TCR clusters identified in the first cohort showed a tendency to co-occur across the roughly 120 validation repertoires.

Method: immunoSEQ multiplex PCR; TCRdb's copy keeps in-frame clones and lacks some. The table has 150,000 to 200,000 clones, 84% seen once. To note about this clone: Its antigen is undetermined.

V lost 5 bases and J lost 6; bases outside the gene matches: 7. CDR1 MNHEY and CDR2 SVGAGI come from the germline V gene. There are 15 residues in the CDR3. Sequences were obtained from PBMCs. The chain is built from TRBV6-5 and TRBJ2-2; 9 positions agree with TRBD2. The sequence came from a man younger than 35 in good health and CMV-seropositive. The chain's CDR3 is CASSGTSSGAGELFF. CDR3 DNA: TGTGCCAGCAGTGGAACATCTAGCGGGGCCGGGGAGCTGTTTTTT.